Listed below are T cell receptor beta chains from one sample, sequenced in a study of cytomegalovirus exposure and HLA in healthy donors. Libraries were prepared by immunoSEQ multiplex PCR; TCRdb keeps only in-frame clonotypes and omits some of them. The data hold about 210,000 clones, with over 80% observed a single time. The sequenced sample consisted of PBMCs. These receptor sequences come from a man aged 40-50 years in good health and CMV-seropositive. Each CDR3 is given with its conserved first and last residue. Fields, in order: clone size, D gene, V gene, J gene, CDR3 protein, CDR3 DNA. A D gene is named only where the DNA matches it firmly. Clone size is shown for a subset of rows, as once, few, many or a class of expanded clone.

abundance: NA
d_gene: TRBD2
v_gene: TRBV30
j_gene: TRBJ2-1
CDR3aa: CAWSRLAGRYNEQFF
CDR3nt: TGTGCCTGGAGTCGACTAGCGGGACGATACAATGAGCAGTTCTTC

abundance: NA
d_gene: TRBD2
v_gene: TRBV9
j_gene: TRBJ2-1
CDR3aa: CASSAIAGVKGEQFF
CDR3nt: TGTGCCAGCAGCGCCATAGCGGGAGTAAAGGGTGAGCAGTTCTTC

abundance: NA
d_gene: NA
v_gene: TRBV9
j_gene: TRBJ1-3
CDR3aa: CASSPREAPSGNTIYF
CDR3nt: TGTGCCAGCAGCCCCCGGGAGGCGCCCTCTGGAAACACCATATATTTT

abundance: NA
d_gene: NA
v_gene: TRBV18
j_gene: TRBJ2-7
CDR3aa: CASSPLDSYEQYF
CDR3nt: TGTGCCAGCTCACCCCTGGACAGCTACGAGCAGTACTTC

abundance: NA
d_gene: TRBD2
v_gene: TRBV4-2
j_gene: TRBJ2-2
CDR3aa: CASSQSVAGGGGELFF
CDR3nt: TGTGCCAGCAGCCAAAGTGTTGCGGGGGGGGGCGGGGAGCTGTTTTTT

abundance: NA
d_gene: TRBD1
v_gene: TRBV6-5
j_gene: TRBJ1-1
CDR3aa: CASSPPTGGNTEAFF
CDR3nt: TGTGCCAGCAGTCCTCCCACAGGGGGCAACACTGAAGCTTTCTTT

abundance: NA
d_gene: NA
v_gene: TRBV1
j_gene: TRBJ1-4
CDR3aa: CTSSQEFRGTTNEKLFF
CDR3nt: TGCACCAGCAGCCAAGAATTTAGGGGCACAACTAATGAAAAACTGTTTTTT

abundance: NA
d_gene: NA
v_gene: TRBV5-5
j_gene: TRBJ1-1
CDR3aa: CASSPGQSTEAFF
CDR3nt: TGTGCCAGCAGCCCTGGACAGTCCACTGAAGCTTTCTTT

abundance: NA
d_gene: NA
v_gene: TRBV2
j_gene: TRBJ1-2
CDR3aa: CASTQEVGGGYTF
CDR3nt: TGTGCCAGCACCCAAGAAGTGGGAGGTGGCTACACCTTC

abundance: once
d_gene: NA
v_gene: TRBV5-6
j_gene: TRBJ2-7
CDR3aa: CASSTTGYEQYF
CDR3nt: TGTGCCAGCAGCACTACCGGCTACGAGCAGTACTTC